This TCR beta chain was identified in a study of T cells in Graves' hyperthyroidism and ophthalmopathy. Amplified TCR beta CDR3 regions derived from RNA transcripts. With the HTBI primer set, the TCR CDR3 went through a first round of RT-PCR. TCRdb reanalysed the multiplex PCR reads using MiXCR and keeps one entry per CDR3 protein. The repertoire holds approximately 700,000 distinct CDR3 sequences, with less than 45% as singletons. Concerning this clonotype: Antigen: not known.

The trim removed 0 bases at V and 9 bases at J, leaving 3 bases unmatched. Germline-derived CDR1 and CDR2 are SGHRS and YFSETQ. The CDR3 length is 13 residues. Regarding the study as a whole: Ophthalmopathy onset followed model prediction by a median around 6.9 months. A model using 13 V-J features told ophthalmopathy apart from stable hyperthyroidism. Blood samples included most of the expanded thyroid clonotypes exceeding 0.001.

The sequence was collected from an adult man with Graves' disease, either hyperthyroidism or ophthalmopathy (not recorded which). The chain couples TRBV5-1 to TRBJ2-1; TRBD2 aligns across 7 bases. The material sequenced was peripheral blood or thyroid tissue (not recorded which). This chain's CDR3 is CASSLDGGGEQFF. The CDR3 DNA reads TGCGCCAGCAGCTTGGATGGGGGGGGTGAGCAGTTCTTC.